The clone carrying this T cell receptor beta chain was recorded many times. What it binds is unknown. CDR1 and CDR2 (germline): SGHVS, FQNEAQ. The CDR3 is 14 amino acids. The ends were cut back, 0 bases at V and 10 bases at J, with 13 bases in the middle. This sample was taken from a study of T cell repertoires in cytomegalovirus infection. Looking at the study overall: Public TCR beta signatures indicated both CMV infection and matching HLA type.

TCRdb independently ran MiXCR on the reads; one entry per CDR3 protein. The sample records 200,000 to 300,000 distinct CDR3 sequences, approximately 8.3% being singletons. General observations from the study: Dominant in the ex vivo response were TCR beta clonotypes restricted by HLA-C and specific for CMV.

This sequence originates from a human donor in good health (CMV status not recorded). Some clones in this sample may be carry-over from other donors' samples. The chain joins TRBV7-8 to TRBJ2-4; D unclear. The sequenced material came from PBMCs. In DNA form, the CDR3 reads TGTGCCAGCAGCTTAGCGCTTGGGCAGCAAATTCAGTACTTC. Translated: CASSLALGQQIQYF.